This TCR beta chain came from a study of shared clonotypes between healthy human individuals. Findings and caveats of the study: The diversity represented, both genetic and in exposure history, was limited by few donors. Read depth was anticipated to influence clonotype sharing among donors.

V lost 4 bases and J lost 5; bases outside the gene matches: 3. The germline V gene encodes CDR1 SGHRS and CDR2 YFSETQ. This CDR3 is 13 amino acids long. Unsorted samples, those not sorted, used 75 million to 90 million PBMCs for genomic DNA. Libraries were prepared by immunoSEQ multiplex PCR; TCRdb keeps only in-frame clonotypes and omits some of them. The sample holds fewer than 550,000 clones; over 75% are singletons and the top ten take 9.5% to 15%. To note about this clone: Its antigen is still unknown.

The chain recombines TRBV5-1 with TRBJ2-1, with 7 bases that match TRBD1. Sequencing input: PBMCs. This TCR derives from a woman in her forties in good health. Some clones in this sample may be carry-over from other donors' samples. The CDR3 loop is CASSRQGDNEQFF. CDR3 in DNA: TGCGCCAGCAGCCGTCAGGGGGACAATGAGCAGTTCTTC.